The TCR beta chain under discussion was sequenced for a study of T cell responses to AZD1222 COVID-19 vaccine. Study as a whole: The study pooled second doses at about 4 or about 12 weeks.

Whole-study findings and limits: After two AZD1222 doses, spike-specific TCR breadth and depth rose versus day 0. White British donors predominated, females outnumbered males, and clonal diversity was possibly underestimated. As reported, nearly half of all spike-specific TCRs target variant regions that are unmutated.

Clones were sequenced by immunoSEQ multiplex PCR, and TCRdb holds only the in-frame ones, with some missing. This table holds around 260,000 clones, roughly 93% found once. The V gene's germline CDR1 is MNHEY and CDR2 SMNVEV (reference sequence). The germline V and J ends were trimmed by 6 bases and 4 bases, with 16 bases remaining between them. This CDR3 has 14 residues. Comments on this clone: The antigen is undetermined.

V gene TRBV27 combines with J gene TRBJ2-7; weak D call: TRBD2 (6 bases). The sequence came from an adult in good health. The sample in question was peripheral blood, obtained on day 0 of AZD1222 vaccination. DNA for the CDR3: TGTGCCAGCAGGGCCCCCCGCGGGGCTTACGAGCAGTACTTC. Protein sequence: CASRAPRGAYEQYF.